The rows below give T cell receptor beta chains drawn from one sample of a study of T-cell memory formation after mild COVID-19. TCRdb independently ran MiXCR on the 5' RACE reads; one entry per CDR3 protein. The repertoire includes 200,000 to 250,000 distinct CDR3 sequences, approximately 10% of them detected once, and 3% to 4% sits in the top ten. Sequencing was performed on PBMCs or a T cell subset sorted from them (not recorded which). The receptor set was obtained from a man between 18 and 29 years old who had mild COVID-19 (a few samples of this study predate the infection). Cell type and time point are not known. The conserved cysteine and the conserved F or W are not part of the CDR3 here. Fields, in order: CDR3 length, J gene, V gene, D gene, CDR3 protein. The D gene is left open where the match is weak.

10 TRBJ2-1 TRBV20-1 . SASSDNNEQF
12 TRBJ1-5 TRBV19 . ASSIVGGDGPQH
12 TRBJ2-7 TRBV5-1 . ASSSYYGGDEQY
9 TRBJ2-5 TRBV12-3/TRBV12-4 . ASSFSGAQY
14 TRBJ1-2 TRBV28 . ASTSHRGRAYYGYT
13 TRBJ1-1 TRBV3-1 TRBD1 ASIGTGGPGTEAF
14 TRBJ2-3 TRBV12-3/TRBV12-4 . ASSLFQSLGTDTQY
14 TRBJ1-2 TRBV3-1 . ASSQDLGGGSLGYT
11 TRBJ1-1 TRBV28 . ASSFHRNTEAF
11 TRBJ2-3 TRBV5-1 . ASSSEGADTQY
13 TRBJ2-3 TRBV19 TRBD2 ASTDSGRYTDTQY
13 TRBJ1-3 TRBV7-2 . ASSLLFGSGNTIY
10 TRBJ1-2 TRBV28 TRBD1 ASGSTGGGYT
10 TRBJ2-3 TRBV20-1 . SAGPPSGTQY
11 TRBJ2-3 TRBV2 . ASKGGNTDTQY
13 TRBJ2-3 TRBV20-1 . SAVIRRPSTDTQY
12 TRBJ1-2 TRBV10-3 . AISDRGVPYGYT
19 TRBJ2-3 TRBV5-1 . ASSLGWRGGFGTPLTDTQY
13 TRBJ1-6 TRBV20-1 . SASVLSSYNSPLH
12 TRBJ1-5 TRBV2 . ASSDIGMDQPQH
11 TRBJ1-2 TRBV10-1 . ASSSARNYGYT
13 TRBJ2-3 TRBV6-5 TRBD1 ASSYSTGGPDTQY
15 TRBJ2-3 TRBV10-3 . AISESGAEPSTDTQY
12 TRBJ2-1 TRBV6-5 TRBD1 ASSTISRDRAKF
13 TRBJ1-4 TRBV27 . ASSSGGAGGEKLF
11 TRBJ2-5 TRBV7-8 TRBD1 ASTGQGLETQY
12 TRBJ2-5 TRBV27 . ASRATLTQETQY
14 TRBJ2-1 TRBV5-1 TRBD2 ASSLGLTSGGDEQF
13 TRBJ2-3 TRBV5-1 TRBD1 ASSVGQGTTDTQY
13 TRBJ1-4 TRBV5-1 TRBD1 ASSLWTGPNEKLF
13 TRBJ2-7 TRBV9 TRBD1 ASSRQGVPSYEQY
12 TRBJ1-2 TRBV9 . ASSVSGSSGGYT
12 TRBJ2-3 TRBV19 . ASTATASTDTQY
10 TRBJ1-2 TRBV24-1 . ATSAANYGYT
12 TRBJ1-1 TRBV27 . ASSPWTVDVEAF
10 TRBJ1-2 TRBV3-1 . ASSPYGGGYT
11 TRBJ2-2 TRBV6-6 . ASIGPYTGELF
12 TRBJ2-2 TRBV5-1 TRBD1 ASSSGTDTGELF
14 TRBJ2-7 TRBV14 . ASSQDKGLRAYEQY
11 TRBJ2-3 TRBV19 . ASSRAVPDTQY
11 TRBJ2-7 TRBV20-1 . SARGTVSYEQY
11 TRBJ2-1 TRBV9 TRBD2 ASSRTSSNEQF
12 TRBJ1-1 TRBV4-3 . ASSQRKGLTEAF
11 TRBJ1-2 TRBV12-3/TRBV12-4 . ASNSGINYGYT
11 TRBJ2-2 TRBV6-6 . ASTYRAPGELF
10 TRBJ2-7 TRBV7-2 . ASSETGYEQY
12 TRBJ1-1 TRBV14 . ASSQERARPGAF
16 TRBJ1-1 TRBV20-1 TRBD1 SAAQLRDRAGSGTEAF
12 TRBJ2-5 TRBV5-1 TRBD2 ASSLSGGEETQY
11 TRBJ1-2 TRBV4-3 TRBD1 ASSFQGAYGYT
11 TRBJ1-4 TRBV12-3/TRBV12-4 TRBD1 ASKGASREKLF
13 TRBJ1-6 TRBV5-5 TRBD1 ASSPTGQVNSPLH